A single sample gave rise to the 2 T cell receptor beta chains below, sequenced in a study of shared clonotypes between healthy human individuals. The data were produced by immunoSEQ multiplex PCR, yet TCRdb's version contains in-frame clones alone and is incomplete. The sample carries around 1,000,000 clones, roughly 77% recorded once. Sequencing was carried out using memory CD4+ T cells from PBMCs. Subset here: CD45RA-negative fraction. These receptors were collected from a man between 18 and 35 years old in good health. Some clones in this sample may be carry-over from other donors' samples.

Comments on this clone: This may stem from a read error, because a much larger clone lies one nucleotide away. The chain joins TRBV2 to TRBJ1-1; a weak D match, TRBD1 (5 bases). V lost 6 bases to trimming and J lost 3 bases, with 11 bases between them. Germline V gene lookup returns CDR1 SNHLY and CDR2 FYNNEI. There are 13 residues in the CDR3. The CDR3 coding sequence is TGTGCCAGCAGCAGGGAGGAGGACACTGAAGCTTTCTTT. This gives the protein CASSREEDTEAFF.

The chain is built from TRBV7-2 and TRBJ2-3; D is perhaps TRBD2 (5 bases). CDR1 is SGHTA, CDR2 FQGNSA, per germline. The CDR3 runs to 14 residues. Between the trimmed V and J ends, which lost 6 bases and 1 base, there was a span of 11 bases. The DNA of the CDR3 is TGTGCCAGCAGTCATGCGCGGGGCACAGATACGCAGTATTTT. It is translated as CASSHARGTDTQYF.